This T cell receptor beta chain appears in the sequencing data of a study of blood T cell repertoires in COVID-19. Study-level information: The origin of the acute and convalescent COVID-19 samples was the United States, Italy and Spain. Sample material is recorded as cDNA or gDNA derived from T cells, B-cell-depleted T cells, or PBMCs.

As processed by the authors: Amplification of reference gene primers was used by the study to estimate nucleated cell counts. The protocol was immunoSEQ multiplex PCR, while the TCRdb copy is restricted to in-frame clones and leaves out a portion. That table supplies the V and J calls and clone size; D and trimming were determined from the DNA. In the table there are approximately 90,000 clones, more than 75% of which are singletons. This clonotype originated in a human donor with acute or convalescent COVID-19. The donor label of this sample is uncertain. The sequenced sample was peripheral blood.

The CDR3 protein is CASSPWDSSAGELFF. CDR3 in DNA: TGCGCCAGCAGCCCGTGGGACTCTTCGGCCGGGGAGCTGTTTTTT. This chain links TRBV10-1 with TRBJ2-2; a weak D match, TRBD2 (6 bases). The CDR3 covers 15 residues. Germline-derived CDR1 and CDR2 are WNHNN and SYGVQD (reference sequence). Trimming removed 6 bases at V and 6 bases at J, with 17 bases between.